Here is one T cell receptor (beta chain) with its context. Antigen: not known. The record originates from a study of CD8+CD57+ T cells in acquired aplastic anemia. Both TCR beta VDJ combination and CDR3 sequence profiling were carried out. Genomic DNA was the template for this profiling. TCRdb reprocessed the reads with MiXCR, giving one entry per CDR3 protein. The sample has more than 150,000 distinct CDR3 sequences, less than 65% seen once. Study conclusions and caveats: Overlapping CD8+ CDR3 repertoires of patients and controls contained approximately 28 shared sequences.

The CDR3 contains 14 residues. Trimming removed 5 bases at V and 2 bases at J, with 14 bases between. CDR1 and CDR2 from the germline V gene are SGHNT and YYREEE (reference sequence). The source material was sorted CD4+, CD8+, or CD8+CD57+ T cells (not recorded which) from PBMCs. The rearrangement joins TRBV5-4 to TRBJ2-7; D could derive from TRBD1 or TRBD2 (5 bases each). This clonotype originated in a human donor with severe aplastic anemia or a healthy control (not recorded which). The CDR3: CASSSPGPPYEQYF. As DNA, the CDR3 is TGTGCCAGCAGTTCACCGGGACCCCCCTACGAGCAGTACTTC.